This T cell receptor beta chain came from a study of T cells in Graves' hyperthyroidism and ophthalmopathy. General study results and limits: A 13 V-J signature model discriminated ophthalmopathy versus stable hyperthyroidism. Appearing also in blood were most of the thyroid clonotypes expanded above 0.001.

Patients having uncontrolled infection, another autoimmune disease, pregnancy or lactation were not included. It was at first hyperthyroidism diagnosis, before any ophthalmopathy symptoms, that the blood sample was taken. A total of 16 residues make up the CDR3, ends included. In germline, CDR1 is LGHDT, CDR2 YNNKEL (reference sequence). This clonotype was detected ten times or more. The antigen remains unidentified. The DNA is left out, because the CDR3 cannot be placed on it with certainty; the CDR3 is given as TCRdb lists it. TCR beta CDR3 regions were amplified from RNA. First-round RT-PCR of the TCR CDR3 relied on the HTBI primer set. TCRdb reprocessed the multiplex PCR reads with MiXCR, giving one entry per CDR3 protein. Of around 350,000 distinct CDR3 sequences in the sample, approximately 18% were seen once.

The source material was blood. This receptor was obtained from a young woman with Graves' hyperthyroidism that later progressed to Graves' ophthalmopathy. J is TRBJ2-1 and V is TRBV3-1. CDR3 residues: CASSSSDGRRYNEQFF.